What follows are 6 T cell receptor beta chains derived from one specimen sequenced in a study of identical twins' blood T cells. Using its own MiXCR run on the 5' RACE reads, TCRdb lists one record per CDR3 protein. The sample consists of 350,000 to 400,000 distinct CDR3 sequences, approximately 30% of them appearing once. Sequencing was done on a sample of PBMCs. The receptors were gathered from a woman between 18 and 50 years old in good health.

The CDR3 here is CASTKGGFYEQYF. For the CDR3, the DNA is TGTGCCAGCACCAAAGGGGGGTTCTACGAGCAGTACTTC. The chain carries TRBV12-3 or TRBV12-4 and TRBJ2-7; either TRBD1 or TRBD2 may supply D (6 bases each). Trimming took off 7 bases at V and 3 bases at J, with 13 bases between the two ends. This CDR3 contains 13 residues.

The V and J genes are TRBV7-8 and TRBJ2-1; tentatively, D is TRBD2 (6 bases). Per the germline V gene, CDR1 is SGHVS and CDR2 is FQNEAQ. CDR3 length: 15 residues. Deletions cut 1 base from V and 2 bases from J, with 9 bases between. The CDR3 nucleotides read TGTGCCAGCAGCTTAGGAAGGGAGGCCTACAATGAGCAGTTCTTC. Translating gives CASSLGREAYNEQFF.

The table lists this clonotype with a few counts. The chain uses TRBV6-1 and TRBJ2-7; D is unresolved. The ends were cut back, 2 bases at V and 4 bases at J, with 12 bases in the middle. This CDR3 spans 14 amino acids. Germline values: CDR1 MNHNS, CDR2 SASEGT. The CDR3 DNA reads TGTGCCAGCAGTGAAATTAGATTCTCATACGAGCAGTACTTC. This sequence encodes CASSEIRFSYEQYF.

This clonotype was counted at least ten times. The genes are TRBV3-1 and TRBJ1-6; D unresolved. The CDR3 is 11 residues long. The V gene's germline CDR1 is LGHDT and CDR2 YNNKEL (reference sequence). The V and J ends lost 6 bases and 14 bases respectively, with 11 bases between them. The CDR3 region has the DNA TGTGCCAGCAGACATGCGAGTGCCCTCCACTTT. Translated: CASRHASALHF.

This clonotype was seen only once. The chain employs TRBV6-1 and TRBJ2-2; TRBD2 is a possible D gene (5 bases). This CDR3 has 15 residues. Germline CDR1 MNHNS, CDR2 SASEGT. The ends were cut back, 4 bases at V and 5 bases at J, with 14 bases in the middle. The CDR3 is CASSVISGYTGELFF. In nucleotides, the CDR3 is TGTGCCAGCAGTGTCATATCGGGGTATACCGGGGAGCTGTTTTTT.

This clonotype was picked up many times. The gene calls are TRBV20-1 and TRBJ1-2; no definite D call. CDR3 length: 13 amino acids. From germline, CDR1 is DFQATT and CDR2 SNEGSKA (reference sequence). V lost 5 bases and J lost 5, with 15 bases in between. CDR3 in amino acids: CSALELREYGYTF. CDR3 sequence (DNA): TGCAGTGCTCTCGAGTTAAGGGAATATGGCTACACCTTC.